What follows are 26 T cell receptor beta chains derived from one specimen sequenced in a study of T cells in women clearing cervical HPV infection (dated by TCRdb to 2017 to 2018). Libraries were prepared through the immunoSEQ multiplex PCR assay. What TCRdb holds here is the immuneACCESS table cut down to in-frame rearrangements. Part of the clones is not present; checked against another copy, under half of the missing clones reflect an unresolved V gene, and the others are unexplained. In this sample's table one finds 34,000 or so clones. The ten largest clones represent about 4.6% of the sample. Input material: blood buffy coat. All receptors derive from a woman aged 18-69 years with a cervical HPV16 infection that either progressed to CIN3+ or cleared (not recorded which).

Comments on this clone: Read sequence stops 3 residues before the CDR3 end, and the germline J gene provides the missing end. The chain is built from TRBV7-8 and TRBJ1-2; 8 positions agree with TRBD1. The CDR3 is 14 residues long. V was pared by 2 bases and J by 3 bases, with 2 bases of the junction left unmatched. From germline, CDR1 is SGHVS and CDR2 FQNEAQ. The CDR3 DNA, read in part, is TGTGCCAGCAGCTTAAAACAGGGGGACTATGGC. It encodes CASSLKQGDYG. In full, the CDR3 reads CASSLKQGDYGYTF.

On this clone itself: The read terminates 3 residues before the CDR3 end, so the remaining end is supplied by the germline J gene. The chain uses TRBV6-1 and TRBJ1-4, with D hard to call. Germline CDR1 MNHNS, CDR2 SASEGT. This CDR3 is built from 13 residues. The CDR3 here is CASSDNLISPLFF. CDR3 bases read: TGTGCCAGCAGTGATAATCTAATTTCACCA.

Regarding this clone: The read is 3 residues too short to cover the CDR3 end, so that end is filled in from the germline J gene. The V and J genes are TRBV2 and TRBJ1-2, with 8 bases that match TRBD1. There are 13 residues in the CDR3. Germline CDR1 reads SNHLY; CDR2 reads FYNNEI. V was clipped by 11 bases and J by 3 bases; unmatched bases: 8. The CDR3 here is CAGKQGGDYGYTF. CDR3 bases read: TGTGCCGGAAAACAGGGGGGGGACTATGGC.

Remarks on this clone: At one boundary the junction diverges from the germline segment, which might be a read error. The CDR3 is cut off 3 residues early in the read; its end comes from the germline J gene. The same CDR3 arises from other DNA sequences in this sample as well. The chain carries TRBV10-3 and TRBJ1-3; tentative D call: TRBD1 (5 bases). CDR1 is ENHRY and CDR2 is SYGVKD in the germline V gene. This CDR3 has 14 amino acids. CDR3 loop: CAISGGALGNTIYF. The part of the CDR3 DNA that was read is TGTGCCATCAGTGGAGGGGCACTTGGAAACACA.

The CDR3 sequence is CASSIEGGRSSYNDYTF. CDR3 bases read: TGTGCCAGTAGTATAGAGGGGGGACGGAGCTCCTACAATGAC. The chain employs TRBV19 and TRBJ1-2; weak D call: TRBD1 (5 bases). The CDR3 end is not reached by the read, which stops 3 residues before it; the germline J gene fills it in. The CDR3 is 17 residues long. Germline V CDR1 and CDR2: LNHDA, SQIVND (reference sequence).

Details on this clone: The read comes to an end 3 residues before the CDR3 does, leaving the germline J gene to fill in the end. The chain has TRBV2 and TRBJ2-7; TRBD2 agrees at 7 bases. This CDR3 is built from 15 residues. V was clipped by 5 bases and J by 4 bases; unmatched bases: 11. Germline CDR1 reads SNHLY; CDR2 reads FYNNEI. CDR3 residues: CASSKGLVMVYEQYF. The CDR3 bases that were read are TGTGCCAGCAGTAAAGGACTAGTGATGGTGTACGAG.

The covered CDR3 bases are TGTGCCAGCAGTGAAGCGCGTCCCCAAGAGACG. Translated, it gives CASSEARPQET. Given in full, the CDR3 is CASSEARPQETQYF. The rearrangement links TRBV6-1 to TRBJ2-3; D gene unclear. The sequence runs out 3 residues before the end of the CDR3; the remainder is reconstructed from the germline J gene. Germline V lookup: CDR1 MNHNS, CDR2 SASEGT. The CDR3 is 14 residues long.

Worth noting for this clone: Read coverage stops 3 residues before the CDR3 terminus; the germline J gene supplies the remainder. V usage is TRBV12-3 or TRBV12-4 and J usage is TRBJ2-5; 9 positions agree with TRBD1. This CDR3 has 15 amino acids. V shed 2 bases and J 5 bases; nucleotides not matched to a gene: 6. The sequenced part of the CDR3 DNA is TGTGCCAGCAGTTTACCCACAGGGGGCCGGGAGACC. Translation gives CASSLPTGGRET. The CDR3 reads in full as CASSLPTGGRETQYF.

Remarks on this clone: The sequence runs out 3 residues before the end of the CDR3; the remainder is reconstructed from the germline J gene. The chain links TRBV19 to TRBJ2-3; 7 bases match TRBD1. The CDR3 runs 17 residues. Germline V CDR1 and CDR2: LNHDA, SQIVND (reference sequence). The covered CDR3 bases are TGTGCCAGTAGTCCGGACAGGTCTAGGTTTAGCAATCAGCCG. Its protein product is CASSPDRSRFSNQP. The full CDR3 protein reads CASSPDRSRFSNQPQYF.

A note on this clone: Read coverage stops 3 residues before the CDR3 terminus; the germline J gene supplies the remainder. The rearrangement joins TRBV30 to TRBJ1-6; D is possibly TRBD1 (6 bases). The CDR3 loop spans 16 amino acids. CDR1 and CDR2 (germline): GTSNPN, SVGIG (reference sequence). Trimming took off 3 bases at V and 3 bases at J, with 15 bases between the two ends. This CDR3 reads CAWRGGQLLYNSPLHF. Incomplete CDR3 DNA: TGTGCCTGGAGAGGAGGACAGCTGCTCTATAATTCACCC.

Details on this clone: Read data end 3 residues before the CDR3 end; the end is taken from the germline J gene. V gene TRBV20-1 combines with J gene TRBJ2-7; 7 bases fit TRBD2. The CDR3 covers 15 residues. CDR1 is DFQATT and CDR2 is SNEGSKA in the germline V gene (reference sequence). Trimming at V came to 0 bases and at J to 3 bases, leaving 8 bases not matched to a gene. CDR3 amino acids: CSARDWEGAVYEQYF. The CDR3 DNA, read in part, is TGCAGTGCTAGAGATTGGGAGGGAGCGGTCTACGAG.

In the case of this clone: The sequenced fragment ends 3 residues before the CDR3 boundary, so the rest is inferred from the germline J gene. The chain links TRBV6-1 to TRBJ2-7, with no clear D. This CDR3 contains 13 residues. Per the germline V gene, CDR1 is MNHNS and CDR2 is SASEGT. V was pared by 1 base and J by 3 bases, with 7 bases between. The CDR3 is CASSEGQVYEQYF. The CDR3 DNA, read in part, is TGTGCCAGCAGTGAAGGGCAGGTCTACGAG.

As regards this clone: The read is 3 residues too short to cover the CDR3 end, so that end is filled in from the germline J gene. The gene calls are TRBV20-1 and TRBJ2-2, with no clear D. The germline V and J ends were trimmed by 7 bases and 0 bases, with 12 bases remaining between them. This CDR3 is 14 amino acids long. Germline lookup yields CDR1 DFQATT and CDR2 SNEGSKA (reference sequence). The CDR3 region is CSVQKLANTGELFF. The sequenced part of the CDR3 DNA is TGCAGTGTCCAAAAACTCGCGAACACCGGGGAG.

As to this clone: The CDR3 end lies 3 residues beyond the end of the read and is filled in from the germline J gene. The gene calls are TRBV5-1 and TRBJ2-1, with TRBD2 identical over 10 bases. The CDR3 spans 16 residues. Losses at the gene ends were 4 bases for V and 7 bases for J; bases not matched to a gene: 11. Per the germline V gene, CDR1 is SGHRS and CDR2 is YFSETQ. The sequenced part of the CDR3 DNA is TGCGCCAGCAGCCCGATGTCTAGCGGGAGCTCTAATGAG. It specifies CASSPMSSGSSNE. The whole CDR3 protein is CASSPMSSGSSNEQFF.

In the case of this clone: The observed sequence ends 3 residues before the CDR3 terminus, with the missing tail filled in from the germline J gene. The chain carries TRBV19 and TRBJ2-1, with TRBD2 as a possible D gene (5 bases). CDR1 and CDR2 from the germline V gene are LNHDA and SQIVND (reference sequence). Trimming took off 5 bases at V and 2 bases at J, with 10 bases between the two ends. CDR3 size: 14 residues. Partial CDR3 DNA: TGTGCCAGTAGTCAGCGGAATACCTACAATGAG. Translated: CASSQRNTYNE. The whole CDR3 sequence is CASSQRNTYNEQFF.

Concerning this clone: From the germline J gene comes the end of the CDR3, since the read stops 3 residues before it. V gene TRBV15 combines with J gene TRBJ1-6, with a weak D call TRBD1 (5 bases). Germline CDR1 LNHNV, CDR2 YYDKDF (reference sequence). V lost 5 bases, J lost 5 bases, and 16 bases lay in between. CDR3 length: 16 residues. CDR3: CATSEEGANNNSPLHF. The sequenced part of the CDR3 DNA is TGTGCCACCAGCGAGGAAGGGGCCAATAATAATTCACCC.

CDR3 bases read: TGTGCCAGCAGCTTGATGGACAGGGGGAACACTGAA. Amino acid sequence: CASSLMDRGNTE. The full-length CDR3 reads as CASSLMDRGNTEAFF. The rearrangement uses TRBV7-9 and TRBJ1-1, with 9 bases aligning to TRBD1. The observed sequence ends 3 residues before the CDR3 terminus, with the missing tail filled in from the germline J gene. After removal of 3 bases from V and 1 base from J, the junction contained 3 bases not matched to a gene. The CDR3 extends over 15 amino acids. Germline V gene sequence: CDR1 SEHNR, CDR2 FQNEAQ (reference sequence).

Concerning this clone itself: Coverage ceases 3 residues before the CDR3 finishes, and the germline J gene fills in the end. This chain uses TRBV7-2 with TRBJ2-5, with D perhaps matching TRBD1 (5 bases). Germline CDR1 is SGHTA and CDR2 is FQGNSA. This CDR3 comprises 15 residues. V gave up 1 base and J gave up 7 bases, with 16 bases separating them. The CDR3: CASSLGGLQAGTQYF. The part of the CDR3 DNA that was read is TGTGCCAGCAGCTTAGGAGGTCTACAGGCTGGGACC.

As concerns this clone: The read stops 3 residues short of the end of the CDR3; the missing end is completed from the germline J gene. The chain couples TRBV6-1 to TRBJ1-5; 7 nucleotides match TRBD1. V dropped 6 bases and J dropped 7; count of bases not matched to a gene: 12. Germline loops: CDR1 MNHNS, CDR2 SASEGT. There are 15 residues in the CDR3. CDR3 region: CASRESGQVRQPQHF. The part of the CDR3 DNA that was read is TGTGCCAGCAGGGAAAGTGGACAGGTCCGCCAGCCC.

This CDR3 is CASSSRGGLAGVETQYF. The sequenced part of the CDR3 DNA is TGTGCCAGCAGCTCCCGAGGAGGACTAGCGGGAGTAGAGACC. The V call is TRBV13, the J call TRBJ2-5; TRBD2 aligns across 13 bases. The CDR3 end lies 3 residues beyond the end of the read and is filled in from the germline J gene. After removal of 4 bases from V and 4 bases from J, the junction contained 9 bases not matched to a gene. The CDR3 totals 17 residues. Germline loops: CDR1 PRHDT, CDR2 FYEKMQ (reference sequence).

Comments on this clone: The read ends 3 residues shy of where the CDR3 ends; the end is completed using the germline J gene. Other nucleotide sequences in the sample specify the same CDR3. The gene calls are TRBV19 and TRBJ1-3, with D tentatively TRBD1 (5 bases). Germline V gives CDR1 LNHDA, CDR2 SQIVND (reference sequence). Trimming took 1 base from V and 1 from J, leaving 17 bases between them. This CDR3 comprises 18 residues. The covered CDR3 bases are TGTGCCAGTAGTATAGCCGCAACTCGGGGGGAATCTGGAAACACC. This codes for CASSIAATRGESGNT. The CDR3 reads in full as CASSIAATRGESGNTIYF.

As for this clone: The read gets to within 3 residues of the CDR3 end, and the germline J gene fills in the rest. This rearrangement joins TRBV6-1 to TRBJ1-3; D call uncertain. The CDR3 length is 14 residues. The germline CDR1 and CDR2 sequences are MNHNS and SASEGT. Trimming shortened V by 3 bases and J by 0 bases, and 6 bases separated the two germline ends. The sequenced part of the CDR3 DNA is TGTGCCAGCAGTGACTTCTACTCTGGAAACACC. Its protein product is CASSDFYSGNT. The complete CDR3 reads CASSDFYSGNTIYF.

Points on this clone: From the germline J gene comes the end of the CDR3, since the read stops 3 residues before it. The genes are TRBV6-2 or TRBV6-3 and TRBJ1-5; D is possibly TRBD1 (6 bases). V lost 11 bases to trimming and J lost 7 bases, with 12 bases between them. This CDR3 has 11 residues. Germline values: CDR1 MNHEY, CDR2 SVGEGT. The CDR3 loop is CAAGQSQPQHF. Incomplete CDR3 DNA: TGTGCCGCAGGACAGTCCCAGCCC.

As for this clone: The read ends 3 residues early relative to the CDR3; the germline J gene fills the gap. The chain joins TRBV6-1 to TRBJ2-4; D is unclear. This CDR3 contains 12 residues. CDR1 and CDR2 (germline): MNHNS, SASEGT. The sequenced part of the CDR3 DNA is TGTGCCAGCAGTGAACATCCAGATGGT. The encoded protein is CASSEHPDG. The entire CDR3 protein is CASSEHPDGQYF.

Note on this clone: The DNA ends 3 residues before the CDR3 does, and the rest of the CDR3 is filled in from the germline J gene. The sample contains more than one DNA sequence encoding this CDR3. This rearrangement joins TRBV20-1 to TRBJ1-2; D perhaps matches TRBD1 (6 bases). This CDR3 spans 13 amino acids. The germline CDR1 and CDR2 sequences are DFQATT and SNEGSKA (reference sequence). Deletions cut 3 bases from V and 6 bases from J, with 14 bases between. CDR3 amino acids: CSASPTGQDGYTF. Incomplete CDR3 DNA: TGCAGTGCTAGCCCCACAGGGCAAGATGGC.

On this clone: The read terminates 3 residues ahead of where the CDR3 ends, so the germline J gene completes it. V gene TRBV7-8 combines with J gene TRBJ1-2; D is unresolved. CDR3 length: 15 amino acids. CDR1 and CDR2 from the germline V gene are SGHVS and FQNEAQ. The sequenced part of the CDR3 DNA is TGTGCCAGCAGCTTAATCGGCGGGCGGGAGAATGAC. Its protein is CASSLIGGREND. The full CDR3 sequence reads CASSLIGGRENDYTF. Supplemented by reference TRBV7-8 and TRBJ1-2, the full variable domain reads GAGVSQSPRYKVAKRGQDVALRCDPISGHVSLFWYQQALGQGPEFLTYFQNEAQLDKSGLPSDRFFAERPEGSVSTLKIQRTQQEDSAVYLCASSLIGGRENDYTFGSGTRLTVV.